The 32 T cell receptor beta chains reported below all come from one sample, sequenced in a study of molecular identifiers for immune sequencing clone quantification. In TCRdb, the PCR reads were re-called with MiXCR into one record per CDR3 protein. This table holds 60,000 to 70,000 distinct CDR3 sequences, about 20% found once. The specimen was naive CD8+ T cells from blood, with Jurkat cell RNA spiked in. The subset is: FACS-sorted CD8+CD4-CCR7+CD45RA+ naive T cells. These receptor sequences come from a human donor in good health. Some libraries in this study had Jurkat cell RNA spiked in.

This clonotype has ten or more counts. V gene TRBV4-1 combines with J gene TRBJ2-7; no clear D. CDR1 MGHRA and CDR2 YSYEKL come from the germline V gene. Trimming shortened V by 0 bases and J by 1 base, and 7 bases separated the two germline ends. This CDR3 has 14 residues. The CDR3 DNA sequence: TGCGCCAGCAGCCAAGATTCAGTATCCTACGAGCAGTACTTC. Protein product: CASSQDSVSYEQYF.

Of note for this clonotype: This sequence may be a read error, since a much larger clone differs from it by one base. The V gene is TRBV6-2 or TRBV6-3, the J gene TRBJ2-7; no firm D call. This CDR3 contains 13 residues. Looked up from germline, CDR1 is MNHEY and CDR2 is SVGEGT. V was pared by 4 bases and J by 3 bases, with 10 bases between. CDR3 in DNA: TGTGCCAGCAGTTCCTCGATTAACTACGAGCAGTACTTC. Translation: CASSSSINYEQYF.

This clonotype was seen more than once but under ten times. Mismatch with germline at one junction end may stem from a read error. The J gene is TRBJ1-2, the V gene TRBV5-3; D is possibly TRBD1 (5 bases). TRBV5-3 is annotated as an ORF whose role is uncertain. The CDR3 has 15 residues. CDR3 nucleotides: TGTGCCAGCAGCTTGATGGGCGGCAGGGCCTATGGCTACACCTTC. It specifies CASSLMGGRAYGYTF.

This clonotype was found many times. The chain uses TRBV12-3 or TRBV12-4 and TRBJ1-4; 10 bases are a match to TRBD1. The CDR3 sequence is 16 residues long. Trimming cost V 5 bases and J 7 bases; bases outside gene matches: 10. CDR3 region: CASSNLGTGAAEKLFF. CDR3 DNA: TGTGCCAGCAGTAACCTGGGGACAGGGGCTGCTGAAAAACTGTTTTTT.

This clonotype showed up many times. The chain combines TRBV7-6 with TRBJ2-3, with a possible D match to TRBD2 (6 bases). Germline loops: CDR1 SGHVS, CDR2 FNYEAQ. The V gene lost 0 bases and the J gene lost 2 bases, with 9 bases spanning the gap. CDR3 size: 15 residues. This chain's CDR3 is CASSLAPGATDTQYF. Written as DNA, the CDR3 is TGTGCCAGCAGCTTAGCGCCGGGAGCCACAGATACGCAGTATTTT.

Of note for this clonotype: Given a much more abundant clone one base away, this may be a read error. This is likely a read error, given that the CDR3 carries no conserved phenylalanine or tryptophan at its end. This chain uses TRBV5-8 with TRBJ2-3, with D perhaps matching TRBD1 or TRBD2 (5 bases each). The CDR3 spans 14 residues. Trimming took 4 bases from V and 4 from J, leaving 13 bases between them. Germline CDR1 is SGHTS and CDR2 is YDEGEE. The CDR3 spells CASSPGRGADTQYL. In DNA, the CDR3 is TGTGCCAGCAGCCCCGGTAGAGGGGCAGATACGCAGTATTTA.

Notes on this clonotype: This may arise from a read error, as a much more abundant clone is one base away. The chain uses TRBV5-1 and TRBJ1-1; D gene ambiguous. The V end was cut by 1 base, the J end by 1 base, with 11 bases between. Germline V lookup: CDR1 SGHRS, CDR2 YFSETQ. The CDR3 runs 15 residues. The CDR3 DNA follows: TGCGCCAGCAGCTTGAAGCCTGGGCAGAACACTGAAGCTTTCTTT. Residues: CASSLKPGQNTEAFF.

This clonotype was seen ten or more times. V and J are TRBV13 and TRBJ1-4; D is unclear. Between the trimmed V and J ends, which lost 3 bases and 5 bases, there was a span of 13 bases. This CDR3 is built from 15 residues. Germline lookup yields CDR1 PRHDT and CDR2 FYEKMQ (reference sequence). In DNA, the CDR3 is TGTGCCAGCAGCTTTTGGGCAGGTGAAAATGAAAAACTGTTTTTT. Translated, it gives CASSFWAGENEKLFF.

The rearrangement links TRBV7-3 to TRBJ2-7, with D possibly called TRBD1 or TRBD2 (5 bases each). The CDR3 has 15 residues. Germline V gene lookup returns CDR1 SGHTA and CDR2 FQGTGA. The V and J ends lost 5 bases and 3 bases respectively, with 17 bases between them. The CDR3 loop reads CASSPTPGDLYEQYF. As DNA, the CDR3 is TGTGCCAGCAGCCCGACGCCCGGGGACCTCTACGAGCAGTACTTC.

The V call is TRBV24-1, the J call TRBJ2-6; the D gene is possibly TRBD1 (6 bases). The CDR3 has 16 residues. The V gene lost 4 bases and the J gene lost 4 bases, with 13 bases spanning the gap. Germline loops: CDR1 KGHDR, CDR2 SFDVKD. The CDR3, as DNA: TGTGCCACCAGTGAGGCCTGGGGGCGCGGGGCCAACGTCCTGACTTTC. As protein: CATSEAWGRGANVLTF.

The chain recombines TRBV27 with TRBJ2-1; 7 bases match TRBD2. CDR1 MNHEY and CDR2 SMNVEV come from the germline V gene (reference sequence). CDR3 size: 19 residues. The V gene end was trimmed by 1 base and the J gene end by 8 bases; junction bases not matched to a gene: 20. This chain's CDR3 is CASSLYSGGGGRYYDEQFF. In DNA, the CDR3 is TGTGCCAGCAGTTTATATAGTGGGGGTGGCGGGAGATATTATGATGAGCAGTTCTTC.

This clonotype was recorded many times. This chain links TRBV27 with TRBJ2-7, with D perhaps being TRBD1 or TRBD2 (5 bases each). V lost 8 bases, J lost 4 bases, and 18 bases lay in between. The CDR3 sequence is 14 residues long. Germline CDR1 MNHEY, CDR2 SMNVEV (reference sequence). CDR3 in amino acids: CASAEGSLPYEQYF. In DNA form, the CDR3 reads TGTGCCAGCGCCGAGGGGTCATTACCATACGAGCAGTACTTC.

This clonotype occurred many times. The DNA for the CDR3 is TGTGCCAGCAGTTACCCGGGACTAGCGAGAGAGGGTGAGCAGTTCTTC. Protein: CASSYPGLAREGEQFF. This chain uses TRBV6-5 with TRBJ2-1; 10 bases are a match to TRBD2. CDR3 length: 16 amino acids. Germline V gene lookup returns CDR1 MNHEY and CDR2 SVGAGI. Losses at the gene ends were 2 bases for V and 9 bases for J; bases not matched to a gene: 10.

This clonotype was observed many times. The chain employs TRBV7-9 and TRBJ2-7; D ambiguous. Per the germline V gene, CDR1 is SEHNR and CDR2 is FQNEAQ (reference sequence). V was trimmed by 4 bases and J by 4 bases, leaving 11 bases between them. The CDR3 totals 13 residues. In DNA, the CDR3 is TGTGCCAGCAGCTCTACCAGAGAATACGAGCAGTACTTC. As protein: CASSSTREYEQYF.

This clonotype appeared a few times. This rearrangement joins TRBV4-1 to TRBJ2-3; 8 bases agree with TRBD2. Unmatched junction bases numbered 5, after V lost 5 bases and J lost 1 base. Germline V lookup: CDR1 MGHRA, CDR2 YSYEKL. This CDR3 is 15 amino acids long. The CDR3 spells CASSSREGGTDTQYF. The DNA of the CDR3 is TGCGCCAGCAGCTCCCGGGAGGGGGGCACAGATACGCAGTATTTT.

Regarding this clonotype: One base away lies a much larger clone, so this may be a sequencing read error. V gene TRBV18 combines with J gene TRBJ1-4; TRBD1 matches 7 bases. CDR3 length: 17 amino acids. The germline V gene encodes CDR1 KGHSH and CDR2 LQKENI. In DNA form, the CDR3 reads TGTGCCAGCCCACCTCCAACAGGGGCGGCAACTAATGAAAAACTGTTTTTT. Translating gives CASPPPTGAATNEKLFF.

This clonotype has ten or more counts. The CDR3 loop is CASSQPLETQYF. The CDR3 DNA reads TGTGCCAGCAGCCAGCCCCTGGAGACCCAGTACTTC. The V and J genes are TRBV7-9 and TRBJ2-5; no clear D gene. Germline CDR1 is SEHNR and CDR2 is FQNEAQ (reference sequence). V lost 5 bases to trimming and J lost 5 bases, with 9 bases between them. CDR3 length: 12 amino acids.

This clonotype came up many times. The chain employs TRBV19 and TRBJ2-3, with TRBD1 identical over 7 bases. The CDR3 covers 15 residues. Germline V CDR1 and CDR2: LNHDA, SQIVND (reference sequence). J was trimmed by 0 bases and V by 6 bases; bases with no gene match: 6. For the CDR3, the DNA is TGTGCCAGTAGCCCCGGGACAGCTAGCACAGATACGCAGTATTTT. Its protein is CASSPGTASTDTQYF.

This clonotype was detected only a few times. The V call is TRBV5-1, the J call TRBJ2-7; tentative D call: TRBD2 (5 bases). CDR3 size: 14 residues. Deletions cut 2 bases from V and 3 bases from J, with 12 bases between. Germline lookup yields CDR1 SGHRS and CDR2 YFSETQ. CDR3: CASSFAGIDYEQYF. CDR3 DNA sequence: TGCGCCAGCAGCTTTGCCGGGATCGACTACGAGCAGTACTTC.

In its sample, this clonotype was seen a few times. The V and J genes are TRBV18 and TRBJ2-1, with TRBD2 matching 9 bases. The CDR3 has 15 amino acids. CDR1 and CDR2 (germline): KGHSH, LQKENI. V shed 4 bases and J 3 bases; nucleotides not matched to a gene: 4. CDR3: CASSLGTSFYNEQFF. CDR3 nucleotides: TGTGCCAGCTCACTCGGGACTAGCTTCTACAATGAGCAGTTCTTC.

This clonotype was counted at least ten times. The chain combines TRBV11-3 with TRBJ2-7, with D possibly being TRBD1 or TRBD2 (5 bases each). V was shortened by 7 bases and J by 0 bases, with 13 bases between the two germline ends. CDR1 SGHNT and CDR2 YENEEA come from the germline V gene. There are 14 residues in the CDR3. CDR3 sequence reads: CASTEAGTSYEQYF. In nucleotides, the CDR3 is TGTGCCAGCACCGAGGCAGGGACCTCCTACGAGCAGTACTTC.

This clonotype was seen ten or more times. J is TRBJ2-7 and V is TRBV29-1; D call uncertain. Germline CDR1 SQVTM, CDR2 ANQGSEA. Trimming removed 5 bases from V and 2 bases from J, with 10 bases in between. This CDR3 comprises 12 residues. In DNA, the CDR3 is TGCAGCGTTCGGGCAGGACCCTACGAGCAGTACTTC. Translating gives CSVRAGPYEQYF.

In its sample, this clonotype was seen many times. This sequence joins TRBV30 and TRBJ1-1; possibly TRBD1 for D (6 bases). V gave up 0 bases and J gave up 3 bases, with 14 bases separating them. This CDR3 contains 15 residues. Germline assignment: CDR1 GTSNPN and CDR2 SVGIG (reference sequence). The CDR3 is CAWSVPRGGDTEAFF. As DNA, the CDR3 is TGTGCCTGGAGTGTACCCAGGGGTGGAGACACTGAAGCTTTCTTT.

At least ten counts were recorded for this clonotype. The chain carries TRBV19 and TRBJ1-2, with a weak D call TRBD1 (6 bases). The CDR3 sequence is 12 residues long. In germline, CDR1 is LNHDA, CDR2 SQIVND (reference sequence). V was shortened by 7 bases and J by 3 bases, with 9 bases between the two germline ends. The CDR3 region is CASNTGYYGYTF. The CDR3 DNA follows: TGTGCCAGTAATACAGGGTACTATGGCTACACCTTC.

This clonotype was detected many times. The chain combines TRBV27 with TRBJ2-7; D is possibly TRBD2 (5 bases). This CDR3 comprises 15 residues. The V and J ends lost 5 bases and 5 bases respectively, with 19 bases between them. Germline CDR1 reads MNHEY; CDR2 reads SMNVEV (reference sequence). The CDR3 spells CASSPGWTPRDEQYF. CDR3 coding DNA: TGTGCCAGCAGTCCTGGATGGACCCCGAGGGACGAGCAGTACTTC.

The table lists this clonotype with many counts. This sequence joins TRBV7-2 and TRBJ2-5, with 11 positions matching TRBD1. V trimming: 5 bases; J trimming: 5 bases; junction bases outside the gene matches: 10. There are 16 residues in the CDR3. From germline, CDR1 is SGHTA and CDR2 FQGNSA. The CDR3 reads CASSEVGQGALETQYF. As DNA, the CDR3 is TGTGCCAGCAGCGAGGTCGGACAGGGGGCTTTGGAGACCCAGTACTTC.

This clonotype was picked up many times. V gene TRBV7-9 combines with J gene TRBJ1-2, with D unresolved. This CDR3 spans 16 amino acids. The germline gives CDR1 SEHNR, CDR2 FQNEAQ (reference sequence). Trimming took off 1 base at V and 7 bases at J, with 19 bases between the two ends. CDR3 protein: CASSLVESAESAGYTF. The CDR3 DNA reads as TGTGCCAGCAGCTTAGTTGAATCAGCGGAAAGTGCTGGCTACACCTTC.

This clonotype was counted at least ten times. V usage is TRBV28 and J usage is TRBJ2-5, with D tentatively TRBD1 (6 bases). Trimming removed 5 bases at V and 4 bases at J, with 14 bases between. This CDR3 comprises 14 residues. Germline CDR1 is MDHEN and CDR2 is SYDVKM. The CDR3 sequence is CASSPDSGRETQYF. In DNA, the CDR3 is TGTGCCAGCAGTCCGGACAGCGGACGAGAGACCCAGTACTTC.

This clonotype has just a few counts. A much larger clonotype is one base distant, so this may be a read error. The DNA of the CDR3 is TGTGCCAGCAGTCCGGGACTCTACGCCGGGGAGCTGTTTTTT. This sequence encodes CASSPGLYAGELFF. The rearrangement uses TRBV27 and TRBJ2-2; weak D call: TRBD2 (6 bases). V lost 5 bases to trimming and J lost 6 bases, with 13 bases between them. CDR1 MNHEY and CDR2 SMNVEV come from the germline V gene (reference sequence). CDR3 length: 14 amino acids.

The table lists this clonotype with many counts. The CDR3 loop reads CASSVATLSTDTQYF. Here the CDR3 DNA reads TGTGCCAGCAGCGTAGCTACTTTGAGCACAGATACGCAGTATTTT. This rearrangement joins TRBV9 to TRBJ2-3; no definite D call. In germline, CDR1 is SGDLS, CDR2 YYNGEE. There are 15 residues in the CDR3. The V end lost 0 bases, the J end lost 0 bases, and 8 bases lay between the germline ends.

Ten or more counts support this clonotype. The rearrangement joins TRBV28 to TRBJ1-1; 8 bases map to TRBD1. The germline V gene has CDR1 MDHEN and CDR2 SYDVKM. V gave up 6 bases and J gave up 0 bases; unmatched junction bases: 6. The CDR3 extends over 15 amino acids. Here the CDR3 reads CASSPGRGLNTEAFF. CDR3 sequence (DNA): TGTGCCAGCAGCCCTGGCAGGGGGCTGAACACTGAAGCTTTCTTT.

Note on this clonotype: Just one base apart from a much larger clone, this may be a read error. The V gene is TRBV29-1, the J gene TRBJ2-7; TRBD2 aligns across 10 bases. The ends lost 6 bases at V and 2 bases at J; junction bases unmatched: 7. Germline V lookup: CDR1 SQVTM, CDR2 ANQGSEA. The length of the CDR3 is 14 residues. CDR3 DNA: TGCAGCGTCTCAGCGGGAGGGCTAACCTACGAGCAGTACTTC. As protein: CSVSAGGLTYEQYF.